Sequencing of this T cell receptor beta chain was carried out in a study of T cells after yellow fever vaccination. As for the study in general: In the case of low-cell-number fractions, SMART-Seq v4 Ultra Low Input was used for preparation.

Regarding the study as a whole: A secondary response was less intense yet reached its peak sooner, at day 5 versus 15. There was a possibility that FACS-sorted repertoires contained abundant clonotypes contaminating from the bulk population.

Germline V gives CDR1 DFQATT, CDR2 SNEGSKA (reference sequence). The germline V and J ends were trimmed by 0 bases and 8 bases, with 23 bases remaining between them. This CDR3 is built from 17 residues. In making TCR cDNA, 5'RACE template switching added a universal primer site and UMIs to it. MiXCR, run by TCRdb on the 5' RACE reads, gives a single entry per CDR3 protein. The table includes around 140,000 distinct CDR3 sequences, under 8% detected once. Concerning this clonotype: The antigen is unknown.

The TCR was taken from a man aged 25-40 years who received the YFV17D yellow fever vaccine. Sample: CD4+ T cells sorted from PBMCs, taken 10 days after the yellow fever booster vaccination. The chain combines TRBV20-1 with TRBJ2-1, with D perhaps matching TRBD1 (6 bases). CDR3 sequence reads: CSARDPIRGQRLDEQFF. The CDR3 DNA is TGCAGTGCTAGAGACCCCATCCGCGGACAGCGTCTCGATGAGCAGTTCTTC.